The T cell receptor (beta chain) described here comes from a study of CXCR3-negative and CXCR3-positive naive CD8 T cells. Study-wide points: Naive subsets expressed similar surface CD5; TRB CDR3 features served to infer TCR strength. Naive cells positive for CXCR3 carried more hydrophobic TRB CDR3s than CXCR3-negative ones.

TRB cDNA libraries were made by UMI-labeled 5' RACE. TCRdb re-called the 5' RACE reads, yielding one record per CDR3 amino acid sequence without DNA. The sample has 43,000 or so distinct CDR3 sequences. The CDR3 consists of 13 residues. The germline V gene encodes CDR1 SGHTA and CDR2 FQGTGA. Considering frequency, this clonotype is medium-sized. The target antigen is unknown. CD45RO-CCR7+CD27+CD95- defined naive CD8+ T cells. J is TRBJ2-7 and V is TRBV7-3; the D call of TRBD1 rests on TCRdb alone, since no DNA is present to check it. This clonotype was obtained from a human donor in good health. Some clones in this sample may be carry-over from other donors' samples. Input material: naive CXCR3- CD8+ T cells from blood. The subset: CD45RO-CCR7+CD27+CD95- naive CD8+ T cells lacking CXCR3 (TNR3-). The CDR3 region is CASSMTGRDEQYF.